This entry describes one T cell receptor (beta chain). Read data end 3 residues before the CDR3 end; the end is taken from the germline J gene. Unstimulated regulatory T cells (CD4+CD25+CD127-), CD4+CD25- non-regulatory cells, CD4 and CD8 cells were FACS-sorted from thawed PBMCs. Clones were read by immunoSEQ multiplex PCR, and TCRdb kept only the in-frame ones, dropping some. The sample table includes about 52,000 clones. The germline V and J ends were trimmed by 7 bases and 5 bases, with 18 bases remaining between them. Germline CDR1 reads MRHNA; CDR2 reads SNTAGT. The CDR3 spans 15 residues. These data originate in a study of Tregs in tolerant kidney transplant recipients.

This clonotype was sampled from a human donor who received a combined kidney and bone marrow transplant. The V and J genes are TRBV6-4 and TRBJ2-1, with a tentative D call TRBD2 (5 bases). Sequencing was performed on CD4+ T cells from blood, taken before the transplant. CDR3 DNA (partial): TGTGCCAGCAAATTGAGGGCAACCCCTAACAATGAG. It encodes CASKLRATPNNE. Given in full, the CDR3 is CASKLRATPNNEQFF.